This T cell receptor (beta chain) was observed in a study of T cells after yellow fever vaccination. Study-level findings and limits: Reappearance after the booster was observed for most primary-vaccination clones (roughly 97% CD4, almost 90% CD8). The CD4 compartment and the CD8 compartment contained a small share of clonotypes in common. Weaker, the secondary response peaked sooner, at day 5 versus 15.

As concerns this clonotype: The target antigen is unknown.

Template-switching 5'RACE yielded the TCR cDNA; a universal primer site and UMIs were added in the process. TCRdb used MiXCR to reprocess the 5' RACE reads, holding one entry per CDR3 protein. The data show some 550,000 distinct CDR3 sequences, with approximately 21% seen just once and 14% held by the top ten. The source is a man aged 30-40 years who received the YFV17D yellow fever vaccine. Source: PBMCs, taken 15 days after the yellow fever booster vaccination.

The CDR3 loop reads CSARRGGTSGMSEQFF. The CDR3 coding sequence is TGCAGTGCTAGAAGGGGAGGGACTAGCGGGATGTCAGAGCAGTTCTTC. J is TRBJ2-1 and V is TRBV20-1, with TRBD2 identical over 13 bases. The CDR3 extends over 16 amino acids. Losses at the gene ends were 2 bases for V and 10 bases for J; bases not matched to a gene: 11. CDR1 is DFQATT, CDR2 SNEGSKA, per germline (reference sequence).